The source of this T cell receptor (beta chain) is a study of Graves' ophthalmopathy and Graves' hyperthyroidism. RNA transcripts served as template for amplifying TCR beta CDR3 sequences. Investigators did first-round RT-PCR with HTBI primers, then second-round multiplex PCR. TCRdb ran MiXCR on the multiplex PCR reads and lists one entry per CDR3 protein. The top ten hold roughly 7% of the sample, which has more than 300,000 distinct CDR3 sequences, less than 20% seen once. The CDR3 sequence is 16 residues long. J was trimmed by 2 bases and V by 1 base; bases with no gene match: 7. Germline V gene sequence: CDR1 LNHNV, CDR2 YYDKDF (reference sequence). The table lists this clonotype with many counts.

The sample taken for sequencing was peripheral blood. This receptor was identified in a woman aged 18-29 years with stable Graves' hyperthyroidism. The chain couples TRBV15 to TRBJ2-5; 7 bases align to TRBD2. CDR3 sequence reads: CATSRVGGTRQETQYF. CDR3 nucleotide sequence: TGTGCCACCAGCAGAGTGGGGGGGACCCGTCAAGAGACCCAGTACTTC.